One and the same sample provided the 19 T cell receptor beta chains below, sequenced in a study of regulatory and conventional T cells in RAG deficiency. Conventional CD4+ T cells were sorted from blood as CD25-low CD127-high cells. Repertoires were generated with immunoSEQ multiplex PCR, while TCRdb's copy carries only in-frame clones and drops some. Of more than 40,000 clones listed, 70% to 90% were seen once; the top ten hold approximately 0.51%. This same sample was also taken into another study, of regulatory T cells. This second study says: The PCR used 52 TRBV and 13 TRBJ primers.

Specimen: CD4+ effector T cells sorted from blood. The receptors here all came from a human donor in good health.

The rearrangement uses TRBV5-5 and TRBJ2-2, with 7 bases lining up with TRBD1. The germline V gene encodes CDR1 SGHKS and CDR2 YYEKEE (reference sequence). Trimming at V came to 0 bases and at J to 5 bases, leaving 1 base not matched to a gene. The CDR3 runs 14 residues. The CDR3 nucleotides are TGTGCCAGCAGCTTGGCAGGGGGAACCGGGGAGCTGTTTTTT. It specifies CASSLAGGTGELFF.

This chain connects TRBV6-1 to TRBJ1-4; D gene unclear. Germline assignment: CDR1 MNHNS and CDR2 SASEGT. The germline V and J ends were trimmed by 5 bases and 12 bases, with 19 bases remaining between them. This CDR3 has 14 amino acids. CDR3 nucleotides: TGTGCCAGCAGTTTAGGTTCGGAGGGTAGGGAACTGTTTTTT. As protein: CASSLGSEGRELFF.

The chain employs TRBV10-3 and TRBJ1-2, with 9 bases identical to TRBD1. V lost 3 bases and J lost 6; bases outside the gene matches: 8. Looked up from germline, CDR1 is ENHRY and CDR2 is SYGVKD. The CDR3 totals 15 residues. CDR3 DNA sequence: TGTGCCATCAGTGAATGGACAGGGGAGGAGAATGGCTACACCTTC. Translation gives CAISEWTGEENGYTF.

This clone has more than one count but fewer than ten. The rearrangement links TRBV2 to TRBJ2-3, with no clear D. There are 15 residues in the CDR3. Germline values: CDR1 SNHLY, CDR2 FYNNEI. V was clipped by 3 bases and J by 0 bases, with 10 bases between them. DNA for the CDR3: TGTGCCAGCAGTGACTATCAGACTAGCACAGATACGCAGTATTTT. Residues: CASSDYQTSTDTQYF.

The chain has TRBV11-2 and TRBJ2-1, with a tentative D call TRBD2 (5 bases). V was cut by 6 bases and J by 4 bases, with 13 bases left in between. This CDR3 has 14 amino acids. Germline V gene sequence: CDR1 SGHAT, CDR2 FQNNGV. CDR3 loop: CASSPARGYNEQFF. CDR3 bases: TGTGCCAGCAGTCCCGCTCGAGGGTACAATGAGCAGTTCTTC.

This rearrangement joins TRBV19 to TRBJ1-3; no firm D call. V lost 7 bases to trimming and J lost 0 bases, with 13 bases between them. The CDR3 runs to 15 residues. Germline lookup yields CDR1 LNHDA and CDR2 SQIVND (reference sequence). The CDR3, as DNA: TGTGCCAGTACTCCCTCGGAGTTCTCTGGAAACACCATATATTTT. Translating gives CASTPSEFSGNTIYF.

The V gene is TRBV7-9, the J gene TRBJ1-3; TRBD1 matches 11 bases. The V gene's germline CDR1 is SEHNR and CDR2 FQNEAQ (reference sequence). The CDR3 is 16 residues long. V shed 3 bases and J 0 bases; nucleotides not matched to a gene: 1. The CDR3 here is CASSLGQGDSGNTIYF. The CDR3 region has the DNA TGTGCCAGCAGCTTGGGACAGGGGGACTCTGGAAACACCATATATTTT.

The chain links TRBV30 to TRBJ1-2; tentative D call: TRBD1 (5 bases). The CDR3 contains 15 residues. V gave up 4 bases and J gave up 1 base, with 16 bases separating them. From germline, CDR1 is GTSNPN and CDR2 SVGIG (reference sequence). This CDR3 reads CAWTTGTGLNYGYTF. The CDR3 DNA is TGTGCCTGGACAACCGGGACGGGACTTAACTATGGCTACACCTTC.

This clone was detected a few times. Here the CDR3 DNA reads TGTGCCGCCGGGACAGGGAACGGCTACACCTTC. The encoded protein is CAAGTGNGYTF. The chain uses TRBV7-9 and TRBJ1-2; 9 bases agree with TRBD1. There are 11 residues in the CDR3. The germline V gene has CDR1 SEHNR and CDR2 FQNEAQ (reference sequence). The V segment lost 11 bases and the J segment 8 bases; nucleotides outside the gene matches: 6. The whole variable domain, filled in from reference TRBV7-9 and TRBJ1-2, reads DTGVSQNPRHKITKRGQNVTFRCDPISEHNRLYWYRQTLGQGPEFLTYFQNEAQLEKSRLLSDRFSAERPKGSFSTLEIQRTEQGDSAMYLCAAGTGNGYTFGSGTRLTVV.

This rearrangement joins TRBV10-3 to TRBJ2-5; the D gene is possibly TRBD1 (5 bases). V was cut by 4 bases and J by 2 bases, with 14 bases left in between. Germline V gene data show CDR1 as ENHRY and CDR2 as SYGVKD. The CDR3 runs 15 residues. In DNA, the CDR3 is TGTGCCATCAGTGCGGGCAGGGCCCAACAAGAGACCCAGTACTTC. This gives the protein CAISAGRAQQETQYF.

As concerns this clone: One end of the junction varies from germline; a read error may be responsible. The chain couples TRBV28 to TRBJ2-7; 8 nucleotides agree with TRBD1. This CDR3 comprises 12 residues. Germline-derived CDR1 and CDR2 are MDHEN and SYDVKM. CDR3 sequence (DNA): TGTGCCAGCAGTTTACCCCGGGACAGGCTCCACTTC. Amino acid sequence: CASSLPRDRLHF.

The chain links TRBV11-2 to TRBJ1-1, with D perhaps matching TRBD1 (6 bases). V was trimmed by 0 bases and J by 4 bases, leaving 9 bases between them. This CDR3 is 14 amino acids long. The V gene's germline CDR1 is SGHAT and CDR2 FQNNGV. The CDR3 bases are TGTGCCAGCAGCTTAGACCCAGGGGCCACTGAAGCTTTCTTT. Amino acids: CASSLDPGATEAFF.

The V and J genes are TRBV6-1 and TRBJ1-5; tentatively, D is TRBD1 (6 bases). The CDR3 contains 14 residues. V was cut by 8 bases and J by 3 bases, with 14 bases left in between. Per germline, CDR1 MNHNS and CDR2 SASEGT. The DNA of the CDR3 is TGTGCCAGCGGGGTGGGACATTCCAATCAGCCCCAGCATTTT. Protein product: CASGVGHSNQPQHF.

J is TRBJ2-6 and V is TRBV19; 8 bases agree with TRBD1. V shed 6 bases, J shed 3 bases, and the junction held 4 bases outside the gene matches. The CDR3 has 15 residues. Germline values: CDR1 LNHDA, CDR2 SQIVND (reference sequence). The CDR3 spells CASSPDRVGANVLTF. CDR3 sequence (DNA): TGTGCCAGTAGCCCGGACAGGGTTGGGGCCAACGTCCTGACTTTC. Complete variable domain (other parts from reference TRBV19 and TRBJ2-6): DGGITQSPKYLFRKEGQNVTLSCEQNLNHDAMYWYRQDPGQGLRLIYYSQIVNDFQKGDIAEGYSVSREKKESFPLTVTSAQKNPTAFYLCASSPDRVGANVLTFGAGSRLTVL.

CDR3 sequence: CASSEAHWATNYGYTF. Written as DNA, the CDR3 is TGTGCCAGCAGTGAAGCGCATTGGGCCACTAACTATGGCTACACCTTC. This chain uses TRBV6-1 with TRBJ1-2, with D unresolved. Trimming took 0 bases from V and 0 from J, leaving 11 bases between them. The CDR3 has 16 residues. CDR1 is MNHNS, CDR2 SASEGT, per germline.

On this clone: One end of the junction is discordant with germline, which a read error may explain. The chain couples TRBV14 to TRBJ2-7, with TRBD2 matching over 9 bases. This CDR3 spans 16 amino acids. Germline values: CDR1 SGHDN, CDR2 FVKESK. This chain's CDR3 is CASSQDLTSGLYGQYF. The DNA for the CDR3 is TGTGCCAGCAGCCAAGATTTAACTAGCGGGTTGTACGGGCAGTACTTC. The entire variable domain, with the rest obtained from reference TRBV14 and TRBJ2-7, is as follows: EAGVTQFPSHSVIEKGQTVTLRCDPISGHDNLYWYRRVMGKEIKFLLHFVKESKQDESGMPNNRFLAERTGGTYSTLKVQPAELEDSGVYFCASSQDLTSGLYGQYFGPGTRLTVT.

This chain uses TRBV29-1 with TRBJ2-1; D ambiguous. V lost 1 base to trimming and J lost 0 bases, with 10 bases between them. The CDR3 sequence is 15 residues long. Germline loops: CDR1 SQVTM, CDR2 ANQGSEA. The CDR3: CSVEGSAHSYNEQFF. Written as DNA, the CDR3 is TGCAGCGTTGAAGGGAGCGCTCACTCCTACAATGAGCAGTTCTTC.

This chain connects TRBV5-1 to TRBJ1-1; 7 bases line up with TRBD1. The germline CDR1 and CDR2 sequences are SGHRS and YFSETQ. V was clipped by 2 bases and J by 0 bases; unmatched bases: 7. The CDR3 spans 16 residues. The DNA for the CDR3 is TGCGCCAGCAGCTTAGGAACGGGACAGATGAACACTGAAGCTTTCTTT. Its protein product is CASSLGTGQMNTEAFF.

The J gene is TRBJ2-7, the V gene TRBV5-3; D tentatively reads TRBD1 or TRBD2 (5 bases each). TRBV5-3 is treated as an ORF (open reading frame) with a function not yet certain. This CDR3 region has 14 residues. V gave up 6 bases and J gave up 6 bases, with 19 bases separating them. The CDR3 is CARTEGRGLCEQYF. Written as DNA, the CDR3 is TGTGCCAGAACAGAGGGGAGAGGCTTATGCGAGCAGTACTTC.